The next 15 T cell receptor beta chains were all read from a single sample in a study of cytomegalovirus exposure and HLA in healthy donors. The PCR ran on 60 Vbeta and 13 Jbeta primers. Profiling relied on immunoSEQ multiplex PCR, and the TCRdb table lists in-frame clones only, not all of them. The sample carries 85,000 to 100,000 clones, over 60% recorded once. The sequencing input was PBMCs. The source is a human donor in good health.

In this sample, this clone turned up a few times. The chain uses TRBV5-8 and TRBJ2-7; D is perhaps TRBD1 (6 bases). CDR1 SGHTS and CDR2 YDEGEE come from the germline V gene. The V end was cut by 3 bases, the J end by 0 bases, with 7 bases between. This CDR3 region has 13 residues. CDR3 bases: TGTGCCAGCAGCTGGACAGCCTCCTACGAGCAGTACTTC. This sequence encodes CASSWTASYEQYF. The variable domain in full, completed from reference TRBV5-8 and TRBJ2-7, reads EAGVTQSPTHLIKTRGQQATLRCSPISGHTSVYWYQQALGLGLQFLLWYDEGEERNRGNFPPRFSGRQFPNYSSELNVNALELEDSALYLCASSWTASYEQYFGPGTRLTVT.

The chain combines TRBV5-1 with TRBJ2-5; 8 positions agree with TRBD2. J was trimmed by 5 bases and V by 0 bases; bases with no gene match: 6. The germline V gene has CDR1 SGHRS and CDR2 YFSETQ. The CDR3 loop spans 15 amino acids. This CDR3 is CASSLGRAGVETQYF. CDR3 coding DNA: TGCGCCAGCAGCTTGGGTCGAGCGGGGGTTGAGACCCAGTACTTC.

This clone was seen just once. The chain has TRBV11-2 and TRBJ2-1; TRBD1 aligns across 8 bases. The CDR3 covers 15 residues. In germline, CDR1 is SGHAT, CDR2 FQNNGV. Trimming cost V 5 bases and J 4 bases; bases outside gene matches: 7. The CDR3 DNA sequence: TGTGCCAGCAGCGTGGGACAGGTAAATTACAATGAGCAGTTCTTC. This codes for CASSVGQVNYNEQFF.

This clone was seen a single time. V usage is TRBV2 and J usage is TRBJ1-4; tentative D call: TRBD1 (5 bases). V was shortened by 4 bases and J by 8 bases, with 14 bases between the two germline ends. Germline V gene lookup returns CDR1 SNHLY and CDR2 FYNNEI. CDR3 length equals 14 residues. The CDR3 region is CASSVQGGWEKLFF. The DNA of the CDR3 is TGTGCCAGCAGTGTCCAGGGTGGATGGGAAAAACTGTTTTTT.

This CDR3 is CASSPGGQETQYF. CDR3 sequence (DNA): TGTGCCAGCAGCCCGGGGGGACAAGAGACCCAGTACTTC. The chain employs TRBV11-3 and TRBJ2-5; 7 bases align to TRBD2. J gave up 2 bases and V 5 bases, and 2 bases lay outside the gene matches. In germline, CDR1 is SGHNT, CDR2 YENEEA. CDR3 size: 13 residues.

The chain combines TRBV4-1 with TRBJ2-2; maybe TRBD1 (5 bases). This CDR3 spans 16 amino acids. V was trimmed by 6 bases and J by 6 bases, leaving 20 bases between them. Germline V gives CDR1 MGHRA, CDR2 YSYEKL. The CDR3 DNA is TGCGCCAGCAGACCGATTGTGGGGCGCTTTCCCGGGGAGCTGTTTTTT. This sequence encodes CASRPIVGRFPGELFF.

The chain uses TRBV7-2 and TRBJ1-5; D perhaps matches TRBD1 (5 bases). Trimming pared 9 bases from V and 8 bases from J, leaving 11 bases between. The CDR3 has 11 amino acids. Germline CDR1 and CDR2: SGHTA and FQGNSA. Here the CDR3 DNA reads TGTGCCAGTGGCAGGGAGGAGCCCCAGCATTTT. Translated: CASGREEPQHF.

This clone was seen once. The J gene is TRBJ2-7, the V gene TRBV18; 8 nucleotides match TRBD1. V was pared by 3 bases and J by 2 bases, with 9 bases of the junction left unmatched. The CDR3 is 16 residues long. Looked up from germline, CDR1 is KGHSH and CDR2 is LQKENI. The CDR3 nucleotides are TGTGCCAGCTCACCTAAGGACAGGGTAAGCGCCTACGAGCAGTACTTC. Protein product: CASSPKDRVSAYEQYF.

The gene calls are TRBV10-1 and TRBJ2-2; 7 bases fit TRBD1. Germline lookup yields CDR1 WNHNN and CDR2 SYGVQD (reference sequence). This CDR3 is built from 14 residues. V gave up 7 bases and J gave up 5 bases; unmatched junction bases: 7. The CDR3 region has the DNA TGCGCCAGCACCCCGGGACAGATGACCGGGGAGCTGTTTTTT. This sequence encodes CASTPGQMTGELFF.

V gene TRBV9 combines with J gene TRBJ1-4, with 8 bases fitting TRBD1. The CDR3 spans 17 residues. V lost 3 bases and J lost 7; bases outside the gene matches: 14. Germline values: CDR1 SGDLS, CDR2 YYNGEE. CDR3 nucleotides: TGTGCCAGCAGCGCAACCCACGGACAGGGTGGAAGTGAAAAACTGTTTTTT. It yields the protein CASSATHGQGGSEKLFF.

The V call is TRBV6-6, the J call TRBJ2-7; D might be TRBD1 (6 bases). CDR1 MNHNY and CDR2 SVGAGI come from the germline V gene (reference sequence). V lost 0 bases and J lost 3, with 9 bases in between. The CDR3 sequence is 14 residues long. The CDR3 DNA is TGTGCCAGCAGTTACTCGGGGGCGAGCTACGAGCAGTACTTC. Its translation is CASSYSGASYEQYF.

The chain couples TRBV7-6 to TRBJ2-7, with D possibly TRBD1 on 5 matching bases. Germline values: CDR1 SGHVS, CDR2 FNYEAQ. V was cut by 2 bases and J by 4 bases, with 15 bases left in between. The length of the CDR3 is 15 residues. CDR3 sequence reads: CASSLRGDQGYEQYF. The CDR3 DNA sequence: TGTGCCAGCAGCTTAAGGGGCGATCAAGGGTACGAGCAGTACTTC.

This clone was detected only once. CDR3 in DNA: TGCGCCAGCAGCTTGGGGGACAGGGGTCAGCCCCAGCATTTT. This gives the protein CASSLGDRGQPQHF. The rearrangement joins TRBV5-1 to TRBJ1-5; TRBD1 matches at 10 bases. The germline V gene has CDR1 SGHRS and CDR2 YFSETQ. The CDR3 extends over 14 amino acids. V lost 0 bases, J lost 6 bases, and 0 bases stayed unmatched.

This sequence joins TRBV19 and TRBJ1-1; D is possibly TRBD1 (5 bases). There are 14 residues in the CDR3. Between the trimmed V and J ends, which lost 7 bases and 4 bases, there was a span of 16 bases. Per the germline V gene, CDR1 is LNHDA and CDR2 is SQIVND (reference sequence). The CDR3 region is CASKSGWGGTEAFF. The CDR3 DNA follows: TGTGCCAGTAAGTCAGGATGGGGCGGCACTGAAGCTTTCTTT.

The rearrangement uses TRBV5-4 and TRBJ2-1; D is unresolved. Germline CDR1 and CDR2: SGHNT and YYREEE (reference sequence). Trimming stripped 4 bases from V and 3 bases from J, with 5 bases between. The CDR3 consists of 12 residues. The CDR3 loop is CASSEDYNEQFF. The DNA of the CDR3 is TGTGCCAGCAGCGAGGACTACAATGAGCAGTTCTTC.